A single sample gave rise to the 20 T cell receptor beta chains below, sequenced in a study of cytomegalovirus exposure and HLA in healthy donors. Both 60 Vbeta primers and 13 Jbeta primers went into the PCR. Measured with immunoSEQ multiplex PCR; TCRdb has only the in-frame clones, and not every one. The table includes over 100,000 clones, roughly 71% detected once. Sequencing was carried out using PBMCs. The receptors stem from a woman between 70 and 85 years old in good health and CMV-seropositive.

V gene TRBV6-5 combines with J gene TRBJ1-2, with 8 bases fitting TRBD1. V dropped 0 bases and J dropped 6; count of bases not matched to a gene: 6. The germline CDR1 and CDR2 sequences are MNHEY and SVGAGI. The CDR3 is 15 amino acids. CDR3 loop: CASSYSRQGANGYTF. The CDR3, as DNA: TGTGCCAGCAGTTACTCGCGGCAGGGGGCGAATGGCTACACCTTC.

This clone has more than one count but fewer than ten. V gene TRBV27 combines with J gene TRBJ1-1; D not certain. The CDR3 consists of 13 residues. Trimming removed 1 base from V and 3 bases from J, with 6 bases in between. Germline CDR1 MNHEY, CDR2 SMNVEV (reference sequence). This chain's CDR3 is CASSLWRDTEAFF. CDR3 sequence (DNA): TGTGCCAGCAGTTTATGGCGGGACACTGAAGCTTTCTTT.

The DNA for the CDR3 is TGTGCCAGCAGCCCGCCGAGACAGGGGTGGGTCGAGCAGTACTTC. It codes for CASSPPRQGWVEQYF. The J gene is TRBJ2-7, the V gene TRBV5-8; 8 nucleotides line up with TRBD1. V shed 4 bases and J 6 bases; nucleotides not matched to a gene: 12. Germline CDR1 and CDR2: SGHTS and YDEGEE. This CDR3 has 15 residues.

This clone showed up just once. V gene TRBV28 combines with J gene TRBJ2-7; D is perhaps TRBD2 (6 bases). From germline, CDR1 is MDHEN and CDR2 SYDVKM. This CDR3 has 16 residues. The V gene lost 4 bases and the J gene lost 1 base, with 17 bases spanning the gap. The CDR3 sequence is CASSSGGTYLSYEQYF. CDR3 DNA: TGTGCCAGCAGTTCCGGCGGGACTTATTTATCCTACGAGCAGTACTTC.

This CDR3 reads CASTQGAGEKLFF. For the CDR3, the DNA is TGTGCCAGCACCCAGGGGGCCGGTGAAAAACTGTTTTTT. This chain links TRBV6-1 with TRBJ1-4; 8 nucleotides agree with TRBD1. The trim removed 7 bases at V and 7 bases at J, leaving 5 bases unmatched. CDR3 size: 13 residues. CDR1 is MNHNS, CDR2 SASEGT, per germline.

This sequence joins TRBV5-1 and TRBJ1-1; D remains unclear. V was trimmed by 4 bases and J by 10 bases, leaving 14 bases between them. CDR3 size: 12 residues. Per germline, CDR1 SGHRS and CDR2 YFSETQ. The CDR3 sequence: CASSNEQSPAFF. DNA for the CDR3: TGCGCCAGCAGCAACGAACAGTCGCCAGCTTTCTTT.

The chain recombines TRBV10-3 with TRBJ1-5; perhaps TRBD1 as D (5 bases). The CDR3 has 14 residues. Germline-derived CDR1 and CDR2 are ENHRY and SYGVKD. With 0 bases removed from V and 4 bases from J, the gap between germline ends came to 7 bases. The CDR3 is CAISESAGNQPQHF. For the CDR3, the DNA is TGTGCCATCAGTGAGTCAGCAGGGAATCAGCCCCAGCATTTT.

The chain combines TRBV19 with TRBJ1-1, with 8 bases lining up with TRBD1. J gave up 5 bases and V 3 bases, and 5 bases lay outside the gene matches. Germline V lookup: CDR1 LNHDA, CDR2 SQIVND (reference sequence). This CDR3 is built from 14 residues. The CDR3 here is CASSIQGARTEAFF. CDR3 coding DNA: TGTGCCAGTAGTATTCAGGGGGCGCGGACTGAAGCTTTCTTT.

DNA for the CDR3: TGCAGCGTTGAAAGCAGGGGGTTGACTGAGCAGTTCTTC. The encoded protein is CSVESRGLTEQFF. The rearrangement uses TRBV29-1 and TRBJ2-1, with TRBD1 matching 7 bases. V shed 2 bases, J shed 9 bases, and the junction held 7 bases outside the gene matches. CDR1 is SQVTM, CDR2 ANQGSEA, per germline. This CDR3 contains 13 residues.

The CDR3 DNA is TGCGCCAGCAGCCAAGATATCCCAGCTGAAGCTTTCTTT. It translates to CASSQDIPAEAFF. The rearrangement uses TRBV4-3 and TRBJ1-1; no firm D call. The CDR3 totals 13 residues. Germline V CDR1 and CDR2: LGHNA, YSLEER. V shed 0 bases and J shed 6 bases, with 8 bases lying between them.

A note on this clone: Its ends do not fully match the called genes, so a read error is possible. V gene TRBV2 combines with J gene TRBJ1-1; D is ambiguous. The CDR3 runs 15 residues. Per germline, CDR1 SNHLY and CDR2 FYNNEI. The CDR3 DNA sequence: TGTGCCAGCAGTGAATCGCCCTCGGGGAACGCTGAAGCTTTCTTT. It is translated as CASSESPSGNAEAFF.

The rearrangement uses TRBV5-8 and TRBJ2-7; 10 bases align to TRBD2. The CDR3 is 15 residues long. V lost 1 base and J lost 0; bases outside the gene matches: 1. The germline V gene encodes CDR1 SGHTS and CDR2 YDEGEE. CDR3 region: CASSLTSGVSYEQYF. CDR3 nucleotide sequence: TGTGCCAGCAGCTTGACTAGCGGGGTCTCCTACGAGCAGTACTTC.

The CDR3 reads CASSRRTGSISMNTEAFF. The DNA for the CDR3 is TGTGCCAGCAGCCGCCGGACAGGGTCGATTTCCATGAACACTGAAGCTTTCTTT. The chain carries TRBV11-2 and TRBJ1-1; 8 nucleotides match TRBD1. The CDR3 sequence is 18 residues long. The trim removed 5 bases at V and 0 bases at J, leaving 14 bases unmatched. Per the germline V gene, CDR1 is SGHAT and CDR2 is FQNNGV.

This sequence joins TRBV5-1 and TRBJ2-3; 8 nucleotides match TRBD2. The germline gives CDR1 SGHRS, CDR2 YFSETQ. The CDR3 has 15 residues. V lost 0 bases, J lost 2 bases, and 2 bases stayed unmatched. The CDR3: CASSLGSGDTDTQYF. The CDR3 nucleotides are TGCGCCAGCAGCTTGGGTAGCGGGGACACAGATACGCAGTATTTT.

The chain combines TRBV2 with TRBJ1-1; perhaps TRBD1 as D (6 bases). V was cut by 6 bases and J by 4 bases, with 18 bases left in between. The CDR3 runs to 15 residues. CDR1 is SNHLY, CDR2 FYNNEI, per germline. CDR3 protein: CASRLIQGPTTEAFF. CDR3 bases: TGTGCCAGCAGACTTATACAGGGCCCTACCACTGAAGCTTTCTTT.

The chain combines TRBV2 with TRBJ1-2, with 11 nucleotides matching TRBD1. This CDR3 contains 15 residues. Germline V gene sequence: CDR1 SNHLY, CDR2 FYNNEI. V gave up 8 bases and J gave up 4 bases; unmatched junction bases: 9. The CDR3 DNA sequence: TGTGCCAGCTTCGGGGGGACAGGGGGTTTCTATGGCTACACCTTC. Translated: CASFGGTGGFYGYTF.

This clone turned up a few times. V usage is TRBV19 and J usage is TRBJ1-2; 9 bases fit TRBD1. The V segment lost 4 bases and the J segment 7 bases; nucleotides outside the gene matches: 10. Germline CDR1 LNHDA, CDR2 SQIVND (reference sequence). The CDR3 has 15 residues. The CDR3 region is CASSTWDRVFSGYTF. The CDR3 DNA is TGTGCCAGTAGTACTTGGGACAGGGTGTTTAGTGGCTACACCTTC.

The chain couples TRBV11-3 to TRBJ2-2; the D gene is possibly TRBD1 (5 bases). V shed 4 bases and J shed 1 base, with 19 bases lying between them. The CDR3 contains 18 residues. Germline lookup yields CDR1 SGHNT and CDR2 YENEEA. DNA for the CDR3: TGTGCCAGCAGCTCCTACGCGAAGGGGCCTCGGAACACCGGGGAGCTGTTTTTT. Its protein product is CASSSYAKGPRNTGELFF. The full variable domain, in which reference TRBV11-3 and TRBJ2-2 provide the parts outside the CDR3, is EAGVVQSPRYKIIEKKQPVAFWCNPISGHNTLYWYLQNLGQGPELLIRYENEEAVDDSQLPKDRFSAERLKGVDSTLKIQPAELGDSAVYLCASSSYAKGPRNTGELFFGEGSRLTVL.

This clone turned up a few times. The gene calls are TRBV9 and TRBJ1-5; perhaps TRBD1 as D (5 bases). Germline V CDR1 and CDR2: SGDLS, YYNGEE. Trimming removed 0 bases at V and 6 bases at J, with 13 bases between. The CDR3 has 15 residues. The CDR3 DNA follows: TGTGCCAGCAGCGTAGAGGGAGGGGAAGGTCAGCCCCAGCATTTT. It is translated as CASSVEGGEGQPQHF.

This rearrangement joins TRBV7-9 to TRBJ1-2, with 8 bases aligning to TRBD1. The CDR3 spans 14 residues. V lost 8 bases, J lost 4 bases, and 9 bases stayed unmatched. Germline loops: CDR1 SEHNR, CDR2 FQNEAQ (reference sequence). This chain's CDR3 is CASGTSGGAYGYTF. The CDR3 DNA sequence: TGTGCCAGCGGGACCTCAGGGGGCGCCTATGGCTACACCTTC.